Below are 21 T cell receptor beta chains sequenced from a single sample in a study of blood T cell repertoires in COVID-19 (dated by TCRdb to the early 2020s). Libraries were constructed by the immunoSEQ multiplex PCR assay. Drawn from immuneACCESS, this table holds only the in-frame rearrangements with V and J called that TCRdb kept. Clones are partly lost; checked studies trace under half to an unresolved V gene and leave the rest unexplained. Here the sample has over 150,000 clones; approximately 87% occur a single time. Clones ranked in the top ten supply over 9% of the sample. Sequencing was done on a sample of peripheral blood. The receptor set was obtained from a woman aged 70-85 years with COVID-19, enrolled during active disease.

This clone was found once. CDR3 bases: TGTGCCAGCAGTCTCGCCAGAACGGGGGTGAGGAACGAGCAGTACTTC. It encodes CASSLARTGVRNEQYF. J is TRBJ2-7 and V is TRBV27; D possibly corresponds to TRBD2 (6 bases). Trimming removed 5 bases from V and 5 bases from J, with 22 bases in between. This CDR3 has 16 amino acids. Germline CDR1 MNHEY, CDR2 SMNVEV (reference sequence).

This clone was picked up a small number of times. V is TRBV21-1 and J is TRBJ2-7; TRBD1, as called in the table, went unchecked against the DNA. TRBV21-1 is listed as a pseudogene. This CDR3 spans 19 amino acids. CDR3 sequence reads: CASSKTPPEDRRKIYEQYF. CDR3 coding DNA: TGTGCCAGCAGCAAAACACCCCCCGAGGACAGGAGGAAGATCTACGAGCAGTACTTC.

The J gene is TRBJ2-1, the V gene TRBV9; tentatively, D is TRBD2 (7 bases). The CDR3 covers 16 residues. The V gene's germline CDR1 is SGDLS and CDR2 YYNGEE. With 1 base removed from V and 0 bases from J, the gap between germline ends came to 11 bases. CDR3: CASSVTGGGSYNEQFF. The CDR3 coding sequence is TGTGCCAGCAGCGTAACGGGGGGCGGCTCCTACAATGAGCAGTTCTTC.

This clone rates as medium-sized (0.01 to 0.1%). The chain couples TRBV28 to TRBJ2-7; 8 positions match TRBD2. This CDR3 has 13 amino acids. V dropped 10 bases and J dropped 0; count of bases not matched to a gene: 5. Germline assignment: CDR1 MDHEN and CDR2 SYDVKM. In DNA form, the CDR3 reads TGTGCCACCTTAGCGGGACACTCCTACGAGCAGTACTTC. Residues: CATLAGHSYEQYF.

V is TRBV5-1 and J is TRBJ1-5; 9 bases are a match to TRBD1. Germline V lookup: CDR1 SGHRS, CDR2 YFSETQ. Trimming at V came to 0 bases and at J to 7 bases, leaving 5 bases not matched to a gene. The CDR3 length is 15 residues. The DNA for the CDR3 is TGCGCCAGCAGCTTGGGGGACAGGGCGGGCCAGCCCCAGCATTTT. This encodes CASSLGDRAGQPQHF.

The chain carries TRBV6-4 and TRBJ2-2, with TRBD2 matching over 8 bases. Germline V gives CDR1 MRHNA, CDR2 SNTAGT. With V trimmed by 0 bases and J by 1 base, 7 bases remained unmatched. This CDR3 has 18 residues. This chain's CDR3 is CASSDSPRLAGNTGELFF. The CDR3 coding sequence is TGTGCCAGCAGTGACTCGCCGCGGCTAGCGGGGAACACCGGGGAGCTGTTTTTT.

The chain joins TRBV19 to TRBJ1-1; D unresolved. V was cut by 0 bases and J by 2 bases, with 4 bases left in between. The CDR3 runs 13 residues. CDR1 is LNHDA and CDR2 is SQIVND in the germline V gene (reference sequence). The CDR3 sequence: CASSIDINTEAFF. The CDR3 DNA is TGTGCCAGTAGTATAGATATTAACACTGAAGCTTTCTTT.

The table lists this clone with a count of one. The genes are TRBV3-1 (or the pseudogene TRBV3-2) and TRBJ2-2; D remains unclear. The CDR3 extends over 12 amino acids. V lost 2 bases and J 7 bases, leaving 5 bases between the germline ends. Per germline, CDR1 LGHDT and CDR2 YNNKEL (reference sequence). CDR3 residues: CASSQTYGELFF. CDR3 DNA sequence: TGTGCCAGCAGCCAAACTTACGGGGAGCTGTTTTTT.

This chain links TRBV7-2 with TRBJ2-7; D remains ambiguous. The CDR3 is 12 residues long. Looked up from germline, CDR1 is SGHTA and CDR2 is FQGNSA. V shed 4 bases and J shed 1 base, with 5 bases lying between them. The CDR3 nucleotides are TGTGCCAGCAGCTCGACATCCTACGAGCAGTACTTC. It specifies CASSSTSYEQYF.

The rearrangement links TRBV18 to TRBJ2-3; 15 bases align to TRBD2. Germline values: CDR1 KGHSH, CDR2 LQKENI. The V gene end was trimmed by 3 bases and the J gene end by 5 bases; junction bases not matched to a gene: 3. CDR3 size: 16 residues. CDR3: CASSPGLAGGGDTQYF. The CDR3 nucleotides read TGTGCCAGCTCACCGGGACTAGCGGGGGGAGGAGATACGCAGTATTTT.

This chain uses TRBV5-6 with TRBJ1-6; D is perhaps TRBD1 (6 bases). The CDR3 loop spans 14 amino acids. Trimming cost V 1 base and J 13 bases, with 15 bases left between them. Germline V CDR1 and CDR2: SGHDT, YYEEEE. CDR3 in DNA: TGTGCCAGCAGCTTGTCGCGGGGGCCGAGGCCCCTCCACTTT. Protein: CASSLSRGPRPLHF.

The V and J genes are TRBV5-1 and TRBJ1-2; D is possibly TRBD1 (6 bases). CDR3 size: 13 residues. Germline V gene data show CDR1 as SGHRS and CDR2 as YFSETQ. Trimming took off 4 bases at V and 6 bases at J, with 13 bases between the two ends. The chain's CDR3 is CASSPPTGHGYTF. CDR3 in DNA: TGCGCCAGCAGCCCCCCGACAGGCCATGGCTACACCTTC.

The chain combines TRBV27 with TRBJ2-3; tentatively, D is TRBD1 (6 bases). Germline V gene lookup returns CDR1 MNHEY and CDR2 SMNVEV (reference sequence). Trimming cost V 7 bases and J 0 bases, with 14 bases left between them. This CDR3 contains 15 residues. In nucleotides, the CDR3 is TGTGCCAGCAACCGGGACACCACTAGCACAGATACGCAGTATTTT. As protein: CASNRDTTSTDTQYF.

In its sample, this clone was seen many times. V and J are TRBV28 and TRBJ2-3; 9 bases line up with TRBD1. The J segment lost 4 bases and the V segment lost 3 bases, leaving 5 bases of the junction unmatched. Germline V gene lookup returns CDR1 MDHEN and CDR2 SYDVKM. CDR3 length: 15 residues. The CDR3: CASSFQWDRADTQYF. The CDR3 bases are TGTGCCAGCAGTTTTCAGTGGGACAGGGCAGATACGCAGTATTTT.

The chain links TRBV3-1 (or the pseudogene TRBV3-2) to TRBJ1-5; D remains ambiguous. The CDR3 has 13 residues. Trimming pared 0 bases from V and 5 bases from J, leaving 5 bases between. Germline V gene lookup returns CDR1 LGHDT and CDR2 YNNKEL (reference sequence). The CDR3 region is CASSQDPDQPQHF. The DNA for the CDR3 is TGTGCCAGCAGCCAAGATCCAGATCAGCCCCAGCATTTT.

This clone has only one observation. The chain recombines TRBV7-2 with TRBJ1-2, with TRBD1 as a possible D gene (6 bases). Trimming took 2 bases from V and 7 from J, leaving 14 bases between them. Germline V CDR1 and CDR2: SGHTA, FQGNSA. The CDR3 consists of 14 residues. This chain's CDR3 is CASSLNRANLGYTF. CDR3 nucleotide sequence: TGTGCCAGCAGCTTAAACAGGGCCAATCTTGGCTACACCTTC.

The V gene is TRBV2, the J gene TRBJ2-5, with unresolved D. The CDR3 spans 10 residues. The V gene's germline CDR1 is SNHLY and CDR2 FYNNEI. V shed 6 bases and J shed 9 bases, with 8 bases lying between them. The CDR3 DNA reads TGTGCCAGCAGGACGGAGTCCCAGTACTTC. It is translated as CASRTESQYF.

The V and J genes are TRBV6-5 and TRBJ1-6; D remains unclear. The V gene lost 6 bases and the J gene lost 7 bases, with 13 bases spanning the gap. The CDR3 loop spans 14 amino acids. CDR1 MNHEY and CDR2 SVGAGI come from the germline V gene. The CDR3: CASSHQEPNSPLHF. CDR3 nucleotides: TGTGCCAGCAGCCATCAGGAACCCAATTCACCCCTCCACTTT.

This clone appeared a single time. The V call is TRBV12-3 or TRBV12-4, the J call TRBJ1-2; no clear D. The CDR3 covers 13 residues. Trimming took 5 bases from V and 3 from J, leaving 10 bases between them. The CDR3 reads CASSETRDYGYTF. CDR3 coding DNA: TGTGCCAGCAGTGAAACGCGCGACTATGGCTACACCTTC.

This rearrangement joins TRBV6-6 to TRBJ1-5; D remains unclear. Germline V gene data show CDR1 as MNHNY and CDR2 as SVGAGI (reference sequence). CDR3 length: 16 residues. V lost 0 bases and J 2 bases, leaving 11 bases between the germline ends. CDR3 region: CASSYSNWEGNQPQHF. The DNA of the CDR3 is TGTGCCAGCAGTTACTCGAACTGGGAGGGCAATCAGCCCCAGCATTTT.

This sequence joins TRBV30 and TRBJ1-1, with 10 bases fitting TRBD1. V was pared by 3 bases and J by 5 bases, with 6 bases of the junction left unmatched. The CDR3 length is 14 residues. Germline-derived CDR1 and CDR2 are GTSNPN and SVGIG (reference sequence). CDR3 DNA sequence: TGTGCCTGGAGCGACAGGGGGCGCCGTACTGAAGCTTTCTTT. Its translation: CAWSDRGRRTEAFF.